The 19 T cell receptor beta chains below come from one sample, sequenced in a study of cytomegalovirus exposure and HLA in healthy donors. Both 60 Vbeta primers and 13 Jbeta primers went into the PCR. The method was immunoSEQ multiplex PCR; TCRdb's version includes in-frame clones alone and lacks a portion of them. The sample lists some 180,000 clones; approximately 82% were seen once. The sequenced sample was PBMCs. The receptors stem from a middle-aged man in good health and CMV-seropositive.

Only one count was recorded for this clone. The chain couples TRBV20-1 to TRBJ1-2, with D unresolved. Germline V gene data show CDR1 as DFQATT and CDR2 as SNEGSKA (reference sequence). The CDR3 contains 10 residues. With 5 bases removed from V and 8 bases from J, the gap between germline ends came to 9 bases. The CDR3 loop is CSAVQRGYTF. CDR3 sequence (DNA): TGCAGTGCTGTCCAGCGGGGCTACACCTTC.

The chain combines TRBV6-5 with TRBJ2-1, with TRBD2 matching 7 bases. CDR3 length: 14 residues. With 1 base clipped from V and 5 bases from J, the junction kept 2 bases outside the gene matches. CDR1 and CDR2 (germline): MNHEY, SVGAGI. Written as DNA, the CDR3 is TGTGCCAGCAGTTACTTCGGGAGGAACAATGAGCAGTTCTTC. This translates into CASSYFGRNNEQFF.

The gene calls are TRBV28 and TRBJ2-7, with 12 bases identical to TRBD2. There are 15 residues in the CDR3. Per germline, CDR1 MDHEN and CDR2 SYDVKM. V trimming: 2 bases; J trimming: 3 bases; junction bases outside the gene matches: 2. CDR3 residues: CASSLRTSGIYEQYF. In DNA, the CDR3 is TGTGCCAGCAGTTTAAGGACTAGCGGGATCTACGAGCAGTACTTC. Full variable domain (missing parts from reference TRBV28 and TRBJ2-7): DVKVTQSSRYLVKRTGEKVFLECVQDMDHENMFWYRQDPGLGLRLIYFSYDVKMKEKGDIPEGYSVSREKKERFSLILESASTNQTSMYLCASSLRTSGIYEQYFGPGTRLTVT.

This chain uses TRBV6-5 with TRBJ1-4; TRBD1 might be the D (5 bases). Germline CDR1 and CDR2: MNHEY and SVGAGI. The germline V and J ends were trimmed by 9 bases and 10 bases, with 15 bases remaining between them. The CDR3 has 12 amino acids. The CDR3 reads CARSKGVGKLFF. The CDR3 DNA reads TGTGCCAGAAGCAAAGGGGTGGGAAAACTGTTTTTT.

The chain has TRBV6-1 and TRBJ2-7; 7 bases line up with TRBD2. CDR3 length: 13 residues. Germline CDR1 is MNHNS and CDR2 is SASEGT. J was trimmed by 6 bases and V by 6 bases; bases with no gene match: 8. The CDR3 nucleotides are TGTGCCAGCAGAAGGTCTAGCGGTGGCGAGCAGTACTTC. This encodes CASRRSSGGEQYF.

A single count supports this clone. This rearrangement joins TRBV5-4 to TRBJ2-7; 7 bases fit TRBD1. V was pared by 5 bases and J by 4 bases, with 12 bases of the junction left unmatched. This CDR3 region has 15 residues. In germline, CDR1 is SGHNT, CDR2 YYREEE (reference sequence). The DNA for the CDR3 is TGTGCCAGCAGACCACAGGGGACCGACATTTACGAGCAGTACTTC. This translates into CASRPQGTDIYEQYF.

The count of this clone is one. The chain carries TRBV18 and TRBJ2-1; 9 bases map to TRBD1. The CDR3 extends over 15 amino acids. Germline V gives CDR1 KGHSH, CDR2 LQKENI. V gave up 3 bases and J gave up 6 bases; unmatched junction bases: 6. The CDR3 DNA is TGTGCCAGCTCACCCGGGACAGGGAGGGGCAATGAGCAGTTCTTC. This encodes CASSPGTGRGNEQFF.

This clone was counted a few times. The V gene is TRBV5-1, the J gene TRBJ2-2; TRBD1 matches 8 bases. Trimming took 8 bases from V and 3 from J; bases not matched to a gene: 9. Germline CDR1 and CDR2: SGHRS and YFSETQ. This CDR3 contains 15 residues. CDR3: CASRPGGSDTGELFF. CDR3 DNA: TGCGCCAGTCGACCAGGGGGCTCGGACACCGGGGAGCTGTTTTTT.

The genes are TRBV2 and TRBJ2-7; 7 bases match TRBD1. Looked up from germline, CDR1 is SNHLY and CDR2 is FYNNEI. The CDR3 extends over 15 amino acids. Trimming removed 10 bases from V and 0 bases from J; junction bases left unmatched: 12. Here the CDR3 reads CATLTPDRSSYEQYF. The CDR3 DNA reads TGTGCCACCCTAACCCCGGACAGGAGCTCCTACGAGCAGTACTTC.

The chain has TRBV5-4 and TRBJ1-3, with 9 bases that match TRBD1. This CDR3 comprises 15 residues. CDR1 and CDR2 (germline): SGHNT, YYREEE (reference sequence). The ends lost 4 bases at V and 2 bases at J; junction bases unmatched: 4. DNA for the CDR3: TGTGCCAGCAGCCACTGGGACAGGGCTGGAAACACCATATATTTT. Translated, it gives CASSHWDRAGNTIYF.

The CDR3 nucleotides are TGCGCCAGTTGGTCGGGGGACGATGGAAACACCATATATTTT. Protein product: CASWSGDDGNTIYF. The genes are TRBV5-1 and TRBJ1-3; maybe TRBD1 (5 bases). The CDR3 is 14 amino acids. Germline-derived CDR1 and CDR2 are SGHRS and YFSETQ. V shed 8 bases and J shed 3 bases, with 15 bases lying between them.

The chain recombines TRBV1 with TRBJ2-3; TRBD2, the D gene given by the table, was not confirmed from the DNA. TRBV1 is listed as a pseudogene. The CDR3 spans 17 residues. As DNA, the CDR3 is TGCACCAGCAGCCCCCCTATCGGGACTAGCGGCATAGATACGCAGTATTTT. Translating it yields CTSSPPIGTSGIDTQYF.

This sequence joins TRBV14 and TRBJ2-1, with a tentative D call TRBD2 (5 bases). The CDR3 is 15 residues long. The V end lost 2 bases, the J end lost 5 bases, and 13 bases lay between the germline ends. Looked up from germline, CDR1 is SGHDN and CDR2 is FVKESK. CDR3 sequence (DNA): TGTGCCAGCAGCCAACGCCTATTCGGGGACAATGAGCAGTTCTTC. Amino acid sequence: CASSQRLFGDNEQFF.

The genes are TRBV4-1 and TRBJ2-3, with D maybe TRBD2 (6 bases). Germline lookup yields CDR1 MGHRA and CDR2 YSYEKL. CDR3 length: 17 amino acids. V was cut by 1 base and J by 1 base, with 15 bases left in between. CDR3 amino acids: CASSQGWGSGRTDTQYF. As DNA, the CDR3 is TGCGCCAGCAGCCAAGGCTGGGGTAGCGGACGCACAGATACGCAGTATTTT.

The sample holds one count of this clone. The chain links TRBV2 to TRBJ2-2, with D perhaps TRBD1 (7 bases). The CDR3 sequence is 14 residues long. Trimming cost V 3 bases and J 3 bases, with 8 bases left between them. Germline assignment: CDR1 SNHLY and CDR2 FYNNEI. The CDR3 DNA sequence: TGTGCCAGCAGTGACAGGGGGGACACCGGGGAGCTGTTTTTT. It specifies CASSDRGDTGELFF. Full variable domain (outside the CDR3, taken from reference TRBV2 and TRBJ2-2): EPEVTQTPSHQVTQMGQEVILRCVPISNHLYFYWYRQILGQKVEFLVSFYNNEISEKSEIFDDQFSVERPDGSNFTLKIRSTKLEDSAMYFCASSDRGDTGELFFGEGSRLTVL.

The table lists this clone with a count of one. This chain links TRBV6-6 with TRBJ2-5; TRBD2 is a possible D gene (6 bases). This CDR3 contains 13 residues. In germline, CDR1 is MNHNY, CDR2 SVGAGI (reference sequence). Trimming removed 6 bases at V and 4 bases at J, with 12 bases between. Written as DNA, the CDR3 is TGTGCCAGCAGCCCCCCGGGGGTAGAGACCCAGTACTTC. Encoded protein: CASSPPGVETQYF.

The rearrangement joins TRBV11-2 to TRBJ1-1; D might be TRBD1 (5 bases). The CDR3 loop spans 13 amino acids. The V and J ends lost 6 bases and 4 bases respectively, with 12 bases between them. CDR1 is SGHAT, CDR2 FQNNGV, per germline. The CDR3 DNA reads TGTGCCAGCAGGCAGGGCGGGGTCACTGAAGCTTTCTTT. Translating it yields CASRQGGVTEAFF. The entire variable domain, with the rest obtained from reference TRBV11-2 and TRBJ1-1, is as follows: EAGVAQSPRYKIIEKRQSVAFWCNPISGHATLYWYQQILGQGPKLLIQFQNNGVVDDSQLPKDRFSAERLKGVDSTLKIQPAKLEDSAVYLCASRQGGVTEAFFGQGTRLTVV.

This sequence joins TRBV27 and TRBJ2-5; weak D call: TRBD1 (5 bases). CDR3 size: 15 residues. Trimming took off 2 bases at V and 1 base at J, with 11 bases between the two ends. Germline V CDR1 and CDR2: MNHEY, SMNVEV (reference sequence). CDR3 region: CASSLTQGVQETQYF. The CDR3 coding sequence is TGTGCCAGCAGTTTAACCCAGGGCGTCCAAGAGACCCAGTACTTC.

The chain joins TRBV11-1 to TRBJ2-7; perhaps TRBD2 as D (5 bases). Germline values: CDR1 SGHAT, CDR2 FQDESV (reference sequence). The ends were cut back, 8 bases at V and 4 bases at J, with 27 bases in the middle. The CDR3 length is 17 residues. The CDR3 reads CASPSPPAGEGQYEQYF. The CDR3 DNA is TGTGCCAGCCCCTCACCCCCCGCCGGGGAAGGTCAATACGAGCAGTACTTC.